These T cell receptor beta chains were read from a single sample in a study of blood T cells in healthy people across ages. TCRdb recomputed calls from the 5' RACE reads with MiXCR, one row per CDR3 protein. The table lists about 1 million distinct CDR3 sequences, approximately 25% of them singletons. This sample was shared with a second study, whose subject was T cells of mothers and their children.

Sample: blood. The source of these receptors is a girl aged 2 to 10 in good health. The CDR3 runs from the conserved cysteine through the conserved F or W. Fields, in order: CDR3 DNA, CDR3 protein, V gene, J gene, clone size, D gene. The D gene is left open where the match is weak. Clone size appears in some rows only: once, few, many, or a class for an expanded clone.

TGCGCCAGCAGCCGCACTCCGGGACAGGAAAACTACGAGCAGTACTTC	CASSRTPGQENYEQYF	TRBV4-1	TRBJ2-7	few	TRBD1
TGTGCCAGCAGAACTGACAGGGAATACCAAGAGACCCAGTACTTC	CASRTDREYQETQYF	TRBV28	TRBJ2-5	.	TRBD1
TGTGCCACCAGCAGAGATTTATCGGGACAGGGGGCCTACGAGCAGTACTTC	CATSRDLSGQGAYEQYF	TRBV15	TRBJ2-7	.	TRBD1
TGCAGCGGACTGAGGAGGGATACGCAGTATTTT	CSGLRRDTQYF	TRBV29-1	TRBJ2-3	.	.
TGCGCCAGCAGCTCTCACAGGGATGATTACACTGAAGCTTTCTTT	CASSSHRDDYTEAFF	TRBV5-1	TRBJ1-1	.	.
TGTGCCTCCCGGGGACCCAAGGTCGACGAGCAGTACTTC	CASRGPKVDEQYF	TRBV3-1	TRBJ2-7	few	.
TGTGCCAGCAGTGAAGCGCGGGGAGGTGAGCAGTTCTTC	CASSEARGGEQFF	TRBV2	TRBJ2-1	few	.
TGTGCCAGCAGCCAAGACGCAGCGGCCTACACAGATACGCAGTATTTT	CASSQDAAAYTDTQYF	TRBV3-1	TRBJ2-3	.	.
TGCAGCGTTGTGTTTCAAAAGATCGTGACAGATACGCAGTATTTT	CSVVFQKIVTDTQYF	TRBV29-1	TRBJ2-3	few	.
TGTGCCACCAGCAGCGAGACCCTAGGGACTAGCGGAACGAAGTACTTC	CATSSETLGTSGTKYF	TRBV15	TRBJ2-7	.	TRBD2
TGTGCCAGCACCGAATCGGGGGCAAACACTGAAGCTTTCTTT	CASTESGANTEAFF	TRBV12-3/TRBV12-4	TRBJ1-1	.	.
TGCGCCAGCAGTTTAGACCGGCTCTGGGATTCACCCCTCCACTTT	CASSLDRLWDSPLHF	TRBV5-1	TRBJ1-6	few	.
TGCAGCGTTGAATCGGGTCAAACCAATGAGCAGTTCTTC	CSVESGQTNEQFF	TRBV29-1	TRBJ2-1	few	.
TGTGCCAGCAGCTGGACCCGAAGGGGGGACTACGAGCAGTACTTC	CASSWTRRGDYEQYF	TRBV13	TRBJ2-7	few	.
TGTGCCAGCACCCCCCAGGGACAGGGCAATTCACCCCTCCACTTT	CASTPQGQGNSPLHF	TRBV12-3/TRBV12-4	TRBJ1-6	.	TRBD1
TGTGCCAGCAGCTTAGACGGGAACAACGAGCAGTACTTC	CASSLDGNNEQYF	TRBV11-2	TRBJ2-7	once	.
TGTGCCAGCAGCTCTCCCAACTTTACTAGAGTTGGTGAGCAGTTCTTC	CASSSPNFTRVGEQFF	TRBV7-9	TRBJ2-1	.	.
TGCGCCAGCGGCCAAGATTCTGCACGGGGACCTAATCAGCCCCAGCATTTT	CASGQDSARGPNQPQHF	TRBV4-1	TRBJ1-5	.	.
TGTGCCAGCAGTTACTCTCAGGGCGGCGGGGAGCTGTTTTTT	CASSYSQGGGELFF	TRBV6-5	TRBJ2-2	few	.
TGCAGCGCCGGGACTAGCGGTTTATTCTCCTACAATGAGCAGTTCTTC	CSAGTSGLFSYNEQFF	TRBV29-1	TRBJ2-1	few	TRBD2
TGTGCCAGCAGTTTCATGGGGAACAATGAGCAGTTCTTC	CASSFMGNNEQFF	TRBV12-3/TRBV12-4	TRBJ2-1	many	.
TGCGCCAGCAGCTTAACCGGGACTAGCGGGGGGCGCAATGAGCAGTTCTTC	CASSLTGTSGGRNEQFF	TRBV4-1	TRBJ2-1	few	TRBD2
TGTGCCAGCACCCCGAGGAGGATAGGGACAGATACGCAGTATTTT	CASTPRRIGTDTQYF	TRBV6-6	TRBJ2-3	.	.
TGTGCCAGCTTTGGCCCTCGCCTGGGGCAGTTCTTC	CASFGPRLGQFF	TRBV27	TRBJ2-1	few	.
TGTGCCATCGGCGGGTCCCAGGGGGCGTCGTCGGCTGGGGCCAACGTCCTGACTTTC	CAIGGSQGASSAGANVLTF	TRBV10-3	TRBJ2-6	.	TRBD1
TGCAGCGTCGAGCCGATAATGAACACTGAAGCTTTCTTT	CSVEPIMNTEAFF	TRBV29-1	TRBJ1-1	few	.
TGCAGTGCTAGAGATTATAACGGGAGGGAATACAATGAGCAGTTCTTC	CSARDYNGREYNEQFF	TRBV20-1	TRBJ2-1	few	TRBD2
TGTGCCAGCAGCCGACAGAGGGTCTCGAATAATTCACCCCTCCACTTT	CASSRQRVSNNSPLHF	TRBV7-2	TRBJ1-6	.	.
TGCGCCAGCAGCCAAACTTCTAGCGCATCCTACGAGCAGTACTTC	CASSQTSSASYEQYF	TRBV4-1	TRBJ2-7	.	.
TGTGCCACCAGTGACCCCAATGGCTACACCTTC	CATSDPNGYTF	TRBV24-1	TRBJ1-2	few	.
TGTGCCAGCAGACTAAAAGCGGGATACTATGGCTACACCTTC	CASRLKAGYYGYTF	TRBV6-6	TRBJ1-2	.	.
TGTGCTAGTGGTCCCGCCCTATCATCCTCCCACGAGCAGTACTTC	CASGPALSSSHEQYF	TRBV12-5	TRBJ2-7	.	.
TGTGCCAGCAGCTTTCCAACCTGGAGGCAAGAGACCCAGTACTTC	CASSFPTWRQETQYF	TRBV5-6	TRBJ2-5	.	.
TGTGCCAGCAGCTACGGGACAGGGGACGGCTACACCTTC	CASSYGTGDGYTF	TRBV4-2	TRBJ1-2	few	TRBD1
TGCAGCGTTGAAGATTCATCGCAGGCAGGGAGAGCTCTTGGCGAGCAGTACTTC	CSVEDSSQAGRALGEQYF	TRBV29-1	TRBJ2-7	few	.
TGCGCCAGCAGCATCACTAGCGGATCGAACACCGGGGAGCTGTTTTTT	CASSITSGSNTGELFF	TRBV5-1	TRBJ2-2	few	TRBD2